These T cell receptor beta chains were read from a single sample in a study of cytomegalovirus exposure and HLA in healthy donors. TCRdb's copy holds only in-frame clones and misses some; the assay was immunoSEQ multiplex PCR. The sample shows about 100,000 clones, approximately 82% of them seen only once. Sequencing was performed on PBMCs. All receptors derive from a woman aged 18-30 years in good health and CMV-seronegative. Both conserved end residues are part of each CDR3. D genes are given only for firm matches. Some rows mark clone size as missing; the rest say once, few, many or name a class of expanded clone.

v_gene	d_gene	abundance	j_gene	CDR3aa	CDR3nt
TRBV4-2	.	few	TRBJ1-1	CASSQDQGYTEAFF	TGTGCCAGCAGCCAAGACCAGGGGTACACTGAAGCTTTCTTT
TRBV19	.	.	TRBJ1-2	CATVGQYEVYGYTF	TGTGCCACCGTGGGTCAGTACGAGGTCTATGGCTACACCTTC
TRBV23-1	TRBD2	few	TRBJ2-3	CASFPGLDTDTQYF	TGCGCCAGTTTCCCGGGACTAGACACAGATACGCAGTATTTT
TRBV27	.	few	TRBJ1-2	CASSRLFDMELYGYTF	TGTGCCAGCAGTCGGCTTTTTGACATGGAACTCTATGGCTACACCTTC
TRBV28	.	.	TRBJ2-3	CASSDDSSSTDTQYF	TGTGCCAGCAGCGATGACAGTTCTAGCACAGATACGCAGTATTTT
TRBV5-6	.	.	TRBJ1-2	CASSLNPTPNNYGYTF	TGTGCCAGCAGCTTGAATCCCACCCCTAATAACTATGGCTACACCTTC
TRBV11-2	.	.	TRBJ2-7	CASSLAEGVVSIPYEQYF	TGTGCCAGCAGCTTAGCAGAAGGGGTCGTTTCGATCCCCTACGAGCAGTACTTC
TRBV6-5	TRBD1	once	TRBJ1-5	CASSRGQGSQPQHF	TGTGCCAGCAGCCGAGGACAGGGGAGTCAGCCCCAGCATTTT
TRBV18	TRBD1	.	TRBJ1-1	CASSPDRQGSATEAFF	TGTGCCAGCTCACCGGATCGACAGGGCAGCGCCACTGAAGCTTTCTTT
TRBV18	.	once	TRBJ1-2	CASSPREGSYGYTF	TGTGCCAGCTCACCGAGGGAGGGGAGCTATGGCTACACCTTC
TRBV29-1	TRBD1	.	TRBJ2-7	CSVETGVPYEQYF	TGCAGCGTAGAGACAGGGGTCCCCTACGAGCAGTACTTC
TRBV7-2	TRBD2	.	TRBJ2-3	CASSLGGRATDTQYF	TGTGCCAGCAGCTTAGGAGGGAGGGCTACAGATACGCAGTATTTT
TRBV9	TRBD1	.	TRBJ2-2	CASSAHRGNTGELFF	TGTGCCAGCAGCGCCCACAGGGGGAACACCGGGGAGCTGTTTTTT
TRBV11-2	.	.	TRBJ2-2	CASSLLASNTGELFF	TGTGCCAGCAGCTTATTGGCTAGTAACACCGGGGAGCTGTTTTTT
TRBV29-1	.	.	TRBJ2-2	CSVGSLGGELLF	TGCAGCGTTGGGTCCTTAGGCGGGGAGCTGTTATTT
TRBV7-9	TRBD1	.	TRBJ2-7	CASSHGQGRTYEQYF	TGTGCCAGCAGCCACGGACAGGGGCGGACCTACGAGCAGTACTTC
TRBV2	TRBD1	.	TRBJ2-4	CASSDVDRDRGENIQYF	TGTGCCAGCAGTGATGTCGACCGGGACAGGGGGGAAAACATTCAGTACTTC
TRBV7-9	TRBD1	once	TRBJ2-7	CASSLGPGQGKGEQYF	TGTGCCAGCAGCTTAGGACCGGGACAGGGAAAGGGCGAGCAGTACTTC
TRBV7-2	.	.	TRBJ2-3	CASSPHGIVGTDTQYF	TGTGCCAGCAGCCCCCACGGGATAGTCGGCACAGATACGCAGTATTTT
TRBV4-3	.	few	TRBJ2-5	CASSQNRAGPETQYF	TGCGCCAGCAGCCAAAACCGGGCAGGGCCGGAGACCCAGTACTTC
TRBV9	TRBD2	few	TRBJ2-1	CASSETAGGGGRSSYNEQFF	TGTGCCAGCAGCGAGACCGCTGGCGGGGGAGGAAGGAGCTCCTACAATGAGCAGTTCTTC
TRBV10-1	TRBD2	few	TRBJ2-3	CASSEPPHFSGGAADTQYF	TGCGCCAGCAGTGAGCCCCCCCACTTTAGCGGGGGGGCCGCAGATACGCAGTATTTT
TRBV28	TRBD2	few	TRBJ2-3	CASSSPLGLGDTDTQYF	TGTGCCAGCAGTTCCCCTTTGGGACTAGGGGACACAGATACGCAGTATTTT
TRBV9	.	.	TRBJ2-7	CASSLADSSYEQYF	TGTGCCAGCAGCTTGGCGGATAGCTCCTACGAGCAGTACTTC
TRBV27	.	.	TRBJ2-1	CASSSGQMSSYNEQFF	TGTGCCAGCAGCTCCGGACAAATGAGCTCCTACAATGAGCAGTTCTTC
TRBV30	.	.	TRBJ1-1	CAGRGTEAFF	TGTGCCGGTAGGGGGACTGAAGCTTTCTTT
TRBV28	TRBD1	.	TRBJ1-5	CASRPTGVLTQPQHF	TGTGCCAGCAGACCGACAGGGGTTTTAACTCAGCCCCAGCATTTT
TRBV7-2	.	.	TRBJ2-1	CASSFLRYLAESSYNEQFF	TGTGCCAGCAGCTTTCTGCGGTATTTGGCGGAAAGCTCCTACAATGAGCAGTTCTTC
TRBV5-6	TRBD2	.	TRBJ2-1	CASSRSGALTIYNEQFF	TGTGCCAGCAGCCGTAGCGGGGCCTTAACAATTTACAATGAGCAGTTCTTC
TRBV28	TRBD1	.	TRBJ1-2	CASSFGTANYGYTF	TGTGCCAGCAGTTTCGGGACAGCTAACTATGGCTACACCTTC
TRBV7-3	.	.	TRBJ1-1	CASSSSNPREAFF	TGTGCCAGCAGCTCTTCCAATCCTCGGGAAGCTTTCTTT
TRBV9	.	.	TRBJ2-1	CASSVRVNNEQFF	TGTGCCAGCAGCGTAAGAGTCAACAATGAGCAGTTCTTC
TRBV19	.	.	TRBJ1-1	CASSIWGSSVTEAFF	TGTGCCAGTAGTATTTGGGGCTCTTCCGTCACTGAAGCTTTCTTT
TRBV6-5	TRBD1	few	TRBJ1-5	CASMTGGGQPQHF	TGTGCCAGCATGACAGGGGGCGGTCAGCCCCAGCATTTT
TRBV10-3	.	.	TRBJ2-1	CAISESGYPPSNEQFF	TGTGCCATCAGTGAGTCCGGCTACCCCCCTAGCAATGAGCAGTTCTTC
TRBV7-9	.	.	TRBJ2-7	CASSLEWAPYEQYF	TGTGCCAGCAGCTTAGAATGGGCCCCCTACGAGCAGTACTTC
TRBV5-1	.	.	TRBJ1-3	CASSLAGSGNTIYF	TGCGCCAGCAGCTTGGCAGGGTCTGGAAACACCATATATTTT
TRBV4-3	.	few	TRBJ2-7	CASSQVIGEEYEQYF	TGCGCCAGCAGCCAAGTCATAGGGGAGGAGTACGAGCAGTACTTC
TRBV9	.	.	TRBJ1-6	CASSDGTPNYPLHF	TGTGCCAGCAGCGACGGGACACCTAATTACCCCCTCCACTTT
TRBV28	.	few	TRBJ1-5	CASSLTSNQPQHF	TGTGCCAGCAGCCTCACAAGCAATCAGCCCCAGCATTTT
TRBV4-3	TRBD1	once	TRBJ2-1	CASSQDRSGGLYNEQFF	TGCGCCAGCAGCCAAGATCGGTCAGGGGGCCTCTACAATGAGCAGTTCTTC